This T cell receptor (beta chain) was obtained from a study of OX40 agonist ivuxolimab in advanced cancers. Germline loops: CDR1 SGHAT, CDR2 FQNNGV. There are 15 residues in the CDR3. Trimming took 4 bases from V and 4 from J; bases not matched to a gene: 5. As concerns this clone: Its antigen is not known.

This table comes from immunoSEQ multiplex PCR, and its TCRdb copy is limited to in-frame clones, with some not included. The sample has about 77,000 clones; 80% to 90% are singletons. Study conclusions and caveats: Normalized expansion of T-cell clones was also low for some nonresponders. Clonal expansion by week 6 occurred in CD4+ and CD8+ blood T cells (at 0.1 to 3.0 mg/kg).

V gene TRBV11-2 combines with J gene TRBJ2-7, with 12 bases matching TRBD2. The sequences come from CD4+ or CD8+ T cells sorted from blood, collected in a trial of the OX40 agonist ivuxolimab. This TCR came from an adult with an advanced solid tumor such as melanoma, head and neck, liver or kidney cancer. The CDR3 DNA is TGTGCCAGCAGCTCCCCCACTAGCGGGAGGTACGAGCAGTACTTC. Protein: CASSSPTSGRYEQYF.